This T cell receptor (beta chain) originates from a study of blood T cell repertoires in COVID-19. In this sample, this clone turned up once. Germline V lookup: CDR1 MGHRA, CDR2 YSYEKL. The ends lost 3 bases at V and 2 bases at J; junction bases unmatched: 7. The CDR3 is 16 residues long. Sequencing was performed with immunoSEQ multiplex PCR; in TCRdb, only in-frame clones are kept and a portion is missing. The sample holds 70,000 or so clones, approximately 82% seen once. The sequence was obtained from a woman of 80 years or more with acute or convalescent COVID-19. The sequenced sample was peripheral blood. The chain is built from TRBV4-1 and TRBJ2-1, with 7 bases matching TRBD1. This chain's CDR3 is CASSQAGTATYNEQFF. DNA of the CDR3: TGCGCCAGCAGCCAGGCCGGGACAGCCACCTACAATGAGCAGTTCTTC.